A selection of T cell receptor beta chains follows, all from one sample in a study of tumor-infiltrating lymphocytes in primary liver carcinoma. Each CDR3 protein is one row after TCRdb ran MiXCR on the multiplex PCR reads. The sample carries around 80,000 distinct CDR3 sequences, around 70% recorded once. The sequenced sample consisted of liver tumor tissue from sampling region 1. The receptors stem from a middle-aged man with primary liver carcinoma and hepatitis B virus infection. Both conserved end residues are part of each CDR3. A D gene is named only where the DNA matches it firmly. Not every row has a clone size; where given, it reads once, few, many or a size class.

clone size: NA; D gene: NA; V gene: TRBV13; J gene: TRBJ2-7; CDR3 DNA: TGTGCCAGCGGCCGAGGGGTGCGCGAGCAGTACTTC; CDR3 protein: CASGRGVREQYF
clone size: many; D gene: NA; V gene: TRBV5-4; J gene: TRBJ2-3; CDR3 DNA: TGTGCCAGCAGCTCGCCCTTGGATACGCAGTATTTT; CDR3 protein: CASSSPLDTQYF
clone size: many; D gene: NA; V gene: TRBV24-1; J gene: TRBJ2-7; CDR3 DNA: TGTGCCACCAGTGATTTCGGGGACGAGCAGTACTTC; CDR3 protein: CATSDFGDEQYF
clone size: many; D gene: TRBD1; V gene: TRBV28; J gene: TRBJ2-3; CDR3 DNA: TGTGCCAGCCTTCCACCGGGACAGGCTGCCAGGGGAACTAGCACAGATACGCAGTATTTT; CDR3 protein: CASLPPGQAARGTSTDTQYF
clone size: few; D gene: NA; V gene: TRBV5-5; J gene: TRBJ2-5; CDR3 DNA: TGTGTCAGTAGCCCAGGCCAAGAGACCCAGTACTTC; CDR3 protein: CVSSPGQETQYF
clone size: NA; D gene: NA; V gene: TRBV6-6; J gene: TRBJ2-7; CDR3 DNA: TGTGCCAGCAGTGCTTTCGGGGTACAGGATGAACAGTACTTC; CDR3 protein: CASSAFGVQDEQYF
clone size: NA; D gene: NA; V gene: TRBV28; J gene: TRBJ1-2; CDR3 DNA: TGTGCCAGAGCGGATAGCAACTATGACTACACCTTC; CDR3 protein: CARADSNYDYTF
clone size: NA; D gene: NA; V gene: TRBV6-5; J gene: TRBJ1-2; CDR3 DNA: TGTCCCAGCAGACGGGGAGGTTTGGCCGGCTACACCTTC; CDR3 protein: CPSRRGGLAGYTF
clone size: NA; D gene: TRBD2; V gene: TRBV19; J gene: TRBJ2-1; CDR3 DNA: TGTGCCAGTAGTTCGCCCTCTAGCGGAGCCTACAATGAGCAGTTCTTC; CDR3 protein: CASSSPSSGAYNEQFF
clone size: many; D gene: TRBD1; V gene: TRBV6-5; J gene: TRBJ2-5; CDR3 DNA: TGTGCCAGCAGTATGGACAGGGGCTGGGGGCAAGAGACCCAGTACTTC; CDR3 protein: CASSMDRGWGQETQYF
clone size: NA; D gene: NA; V gene: TRBV4-1; J gene: TRBJ2-1; CDR3 DNA: TGCGCCAGCAGCCTAGAGGCGGGAGTACAGGGGAGGAATGGACAGTTCTTC; CDR3 protein: CASSLEAGVQGRNGQFF
clone size: many; D gene: NA; V gene: TRBV5-1; J gene: TRBJ2-7; CDR3 DNA: TGCGCCAGCACCCAATCACCGACAGCCTCCTACGAGCAGTACTTC; CDR3 protein: CASTQSPTASYEQYF
clone size: NA; D gene: TRBD1; V gene: TRBV12-3/TRBV12-4; J gene: TRBJ1-6; CDR3 DNA: TGTGCCAGCAGTTCTACGACAGGGGGTAATTCACCCTTCCACTTT; CDR3 protein: CASSSTTGGNSPFHF
clone size: NA; D gene: NA; V gene: TRBV7-9; J gene: TRBJ2-5; CDR3 DNA: TGTGCCAGCAGCCCAACACAGGGGGGGCTAGCGGAAGTGACCCAGTACTTC; CDR3 protein: CASSPTQGGLAEVTQYF
clone size: NA; D gene: NA; V gene: TRBV2; J gene: TRBJ2-2; CDR3 DNA: TGTGCCAGCAGTGAAGCAGGGGTCCGATCTGACACCGGGGAGCTGTTATTT; CDR3 protein: CASSEAGVRSDTGELLF
clone size: NA; D gene: TRBD2; V gene: TRBV6-6; J gene: TRBJ2-5; CDR3 DNA: TGTGTCAGCAGTGATTCCATACTAGCGGTTCAAGAGACCCAGTACTTC; CDR3 protein: CVSSDSILAVQETQYF
clone size: NA; D gene: NA; V gene: TRBV12-3/TRBV12-4; J gene: TRBJ2-3; CDR3 DNA: TGTGCCAGCAGCTTACAGGACAACACAGATACGCGGTATTTT; CDR3 protein: CASSLQDNTDTRYF
clone size: NA; D gene: TRBD1; V gene: TRBV28; J gene: TRBJ1-1; CDR3 DNA: TGTGTCAGCAGTCCTTGGGTGCAGGGGGGGACTGAAGCTTTCTTT; CDR3 protein: CVSSPWVQGGTEAFF
clone size: NA; D gene: NA; V gene: TRBV6-5; J gene: TRBJ2-6; CDR3 DNA: TGTGCCAGCAATTACTTAGGCAGCTCTGGGGCCAACATCCTGACTTTC; CDR3 protein: CASNYLGSSGANILTF
clone size: NA; D gene: TRBD1; V gene: TRBV4-1; J gene: TRBJ1-5; CDR3 DNA: TGCGCCAGTAGCCAAGGTCCCGGGACAGGGTACAGTAATCAGCCCCAGCATTTT; CDR3 protein: CASSQGPGTGYSNQPQHF
clone size: NA; D gene: NA; V gene: TRBV7-6; J gene: TRBJ2-5; CDR3 DNA: TGTGCCAGCAGCCCCGGAGGCGGGGAGACCCAGTACTTC; CDR3 protein: CASSPGGGETQYF
clone size: NA; D gene: TRBD2; V gene: TRBV20-1; J gene: TRBJ2-2; CDR3 DNA: TGCAGTGCTAGACTAGCGGGAGCGGACGGGGAGCTGATTTTT; CDR3 protein: CSARLAGADGELIF
clone size: NA; D gene: NA; V gene: TRBV29-1; J gene: TRBJ1-1; CDR3 DNA: TGCAGCGTGCGACACGACATGAACACTCATGCTTTCTTT; CDR3 protein: CSVRHDMNTHAFF
clone size: NA; D gene: NA; V gene: TRBV7-3; J gene: TRBJ2-7; CDR3 DNA: TGTGCCAGCCACGCAAGGGTATGGAACAGCTACGAGCAGTACTTC; CDR3 protein: CASHARVWNSYEQYF
clone size: NA; D gene: NA; V gene: TRBV11-2; J gene: TRBJ2-1; CDR3 DNA: TGTGCCTGCAGCCCTGAATACAATGAGCAGTTCTTC; CDR3 protein: CACSPEYNEQFF
clone size: NA; D gene: NA; V gene: TRBV10-3; J gene: TRBJ2-1; CDR3 DNA: TGTACATCGGCATCAGGGGAGGGGAATGAGCAGTTCTTC; CDR3 protein: CTSASGEGNEQFF